One and the same sample provided the 17 T cell receptor beta chains below, sequenced in a study of molecular identifiers for immune sequencing clone quantification. Each CDR3 protein is one row after TCRdb ran MiXCR on the PCR reads. Counted here are about 640,000 distinct CDR3 sequences, 20% occurring once; the ten biggest clones make up roughly 0.9%. Specimen: naive CD8+ T cells from blood, with Jurkat cell RNA spiked in. Subset described: FACS-sorted CD8+CD4-CCR7+CD45RA+ naive T cells. The receptors come from a human donor in good health. Some libraries in this study had Jurkat cell RNA spiked in.

This clonotype appeared many times. This sequence joins TRBV4-1 and TRBJ2-1; a possible D gene is TRBD2 (5 bases). The CDR3 is made up of 17 amino acids. V dropped 3 bases and J dropped 0 bases, with 15 bases sitting between them. Germline loops: CDR1 MGHRA, CDR2 YSYEKL. CDR3 in DNA: TGCGCCAGCAGCCAGGCTAGCAGAACAAGCTCCTACAATGAGCAGTTCTTC. Translated: CASSQASRTSSYNEQFF.

The table lists this clonotype with a few counts. The chain employs TRBV24-1 and TRBJ2-2, with D uncertain. V was pared by 2 bases and J by 7 bases, with 4 bases between. Germline V gene data show CDR1 as KGHDR and CDR2 as SFDVKD. The CDR3 runs to 12 residues. For the CDR3, the DNA is TGTGCCACCAGTGATTGGAGCGGGGAGCTGTTTTTT. Translation gives CATSDWSGELFF.

The CDR3 DNA reads TGTGCCAGTAGTACACAGGGGAGCAATCAGCCCCAGCATTTT. It is translated as CASSTQGSNQPQHF. V is TRBV19 and J is TRBJ1-5; TRBD1 matches at 7 bases. V was pared by 4 bases and J by 1 base, with 1 base of the junction left unmatched. The CDR3 loop spans 14 amino acids. Germline V CDR1 and CDR2: LNHDA, SQIVND (reference sequence).

In its sample, this clonotype was seen a few times. The chain links TRBV6-6 to TRBJ1-1; tentative D call: TRBD1 (6 bases). The length of the CDR3 is 15 residues. The V gene's germline CDR1 is MNHNY and CDR2 SVGAGI (reference sequence). Trimming left V 2 bases short and J 3 bases short, with 13 bases between. This CDR3 reads CASSYMEGVDTEAFF. In DNA, the CDR3 is TGTGCCAGCAGTTACATGGAGGGGGTGGACACTGAAGCTTTCTTT.

At least ten counts were recorded for this clonotype. The CDR3 region has the DNA TGTGCCAGCAGTCAAACAGGGATGAGCACAGATACGCAGTATTTT. Its translation is CASSQTGMSTDTQYF. This rearrangement joins TRBV28 to TRBJ2-3; D is perhaps TRBD1 (6 bases). The CDR3 contains 15 residues. V lost 5 bases and J lost 0, with 12 bases in between. The germline gives CDR1 MDHEN, CDR2 SYDVKM.

On this clonotype itself: A read error may explain this, as a much larger clone is one base away. This chain links TRBV7-9 with TRBJ1-6; D uncertain. Trimming took 5 bases from V and 7 from J, leaving 15 bases between them. CDR1 and CDR2 (germline): SEHNR, FQNEAQ (reference sequence). This CDR3 comprises 15 residues. Here the CDR3 reads CASSQPPGGNSPLHF. The CDR3 DNA reads as TGTGCCAGCAGCCAACCACCGGGCGGAAATTCACCCCTCCACTTT.

Of note for this clonotype: As the CDR3 is not closed by the conserved phenylalanine or tryptophan, this likely results from a read error. The chain combines TRBV7-9 with TRBJ2-3; 10 bases line up with TRBD1. With the DNA end fitting TRBJ1-5 better, the J assignment may be wrong. The CDR3 loop spans 16 amino acids. Germline V gives CDR1 SEHNR, CDR2 FQNEAQ (reference sequence). The CDR3 region has the DNA TGTGCCAGCAGACCCAGACAGGGGGCGCCGACAGATACGCAGCATCTT. Residues: CASRPRQGAPTDTQHL.

V is TRBV24-1 and J is TRBJ2-7; 7 bases map to TRBD1. With V trimmed by 4 bases and J by 2 bases, 4 bases remained unmatched. The CDR3 loop spans 14 amino acids. The germline V gene encodes CDR1 KGHDR and CDR2 SFDVKD. The CDR3 loop is CATSDTGVPYEQYF. The CDR3 bases are TGTGCCACCAGTGACACAGGGGTCCCCTACGAGCAGTACTTC.

This clonotype was detected many times. This chain connects TRBV24-1 to TRBJ2-5; no clear D. Germline CDR1 KGHDR, CDR2 SFDVKD. There are 12 residues in the CDR3. V dropped 3 bases and J dropped 4 bases, with 5 bases sitting between them. The DNA for the CDR3 is TGTGCCACCAGTGATGTCGGAGAGACCCAGTACTTC. Its translation is CATSDVGETQYF.

This clonotype was seen at least ten times. V usage is TRBV4-3 and J usage is TRBJ2-7; D is undetermined. There are 14 residues in the CDR3. The V gene's germline CDR1 is LGHNA and CDR2 YSLEER. Between the trimmed V and J ends, which lost 2 bases and 1 base, there was a span of 9 bases. Here the CDR3 reads CASSQSEGSYEQYF. The CDR3 DNA sequence: TGCGCCAGCAGCCAAAGCGAAGGTTCCTACGAGCAGTACTTC.

This clonotype was found many times. This rearrangement joins TRBV2 to TRBJ1-1; D unresolved. The CDR3 is made up of 11 amino acids. Trimming pared 0 bases from V and 8 bases from J, leaving 4 bases between. CDR1 is SNHLY and CDR2 is FYNNEI in the germline V gene. CDR3 nucleotide sequence: TGTGCCAGCAGTGAAGCTCGGGAAGCTTTCTTT. It is translated as CASSEAREAFF. The variable domain in full, with the rest retrieved from reference TRBV2 and TRBJ1-1, is EPEVTQTPSHQVTQMGQEVILRCVPISNHLYFYWYRQILGQKVEFLVSFYNNEISEKSEIFDDQFSVERPDGSNFTLKIRSTKLEDSAMYFCASSEAREAFFGQGTRLTVV.

The sample holds many counts of this clonotype. V gene TRBV6-2 or TRBV6-3 combines with J gene TRBJ1-5; TRBD1 aligns across 7 bases. V lost 5 bases, J lost 1 base, and 17 bases stayed unmatched. CDR3 length: 19 amino acids. Germline V gives CDR1 MNHEY, CDR2 SVGEGT. CDR3 sequence reads: CASSSYDREGPWSNQPQHF. In DNA form, the CDR3 reads TGTGCCAGCAGTAGTTACGACAGGGAGGGGCCCTGGAGCAATCAGCCCCAGCATTTT.

This clonotype was recorded at least ten times. The gene calls are TRBV7-9 and TRBJ2-3; the D is unclear. CDR1 is SEHNR, CDR2 FQNEAQ, per germline (reference sequence). The ends were cut back, 5 bases at V and 8 bases at J, with 11 bases in the middle. The CDR3 extends over 12 amino acids. This CDR3 reads CASSPDLSTQYF. The CDR3 bases are TGTGCCAGCAGCCCGGACCTTTCTACGCAGTATTTT.

The table lists this clonotype with many counts. J is TRBJ1-5 and V is TRBV2; TRBD1 aligns across 8 bases. The CDR3 sequence is 14 residues long. The J segment lost 4 bases and the V segment lost 6 bases, leaving 5 bases of the junction unmatched. Germline V lookup: CDR1 SNHLY, CDR2 FYNNEI. This CDR3 is CASRKTGENQPQHF. CDR3 nucleotides: TGTGCCAGCAGGAAGACAGGGGAGAATCAGCCCCAGCATTTT. Looking up the rest from reference TRBV2 and TRBJ1-5 gives the full variable domain: EPEVTQTPSHQVTQMGQEVILRCVPISNHLYFYWYRQILGQKVEFLVSFYNNEISEKSEIFDDQFSVERPDGSNFTLKIRSTKLEDSAMYFCASRKTGENQPQHFGDGTRLSIL.

This clonotype was observed at least ten times. V is TRBV6-2 or TRBV6-3 and J is TRBJ2-7; no firm D call. Per the germline V gene, CDR1 is MNHEY and CDR2 is SVGEGT. The V end was cut by 0 bases, the J end by 6 bases, with 6 bases between. The CDR3 totals 12 residues. DNA of the CDR3: TGTGCCAGCAGTTACTCGTCGAGCGAGCAGTACTTC. Its protein product is CASSYSSSEQYF.

This clonotype has ten or more counts. The CDR3, as DNA: TGTGCCAGCAGCTTAGAGTTGGGTGGAAAACTGTTTTTT. This codes for CASSLELGGKLFF. The chain employs TRBV7-2 and TRBJ1-4; no clear D. Trimming shortened V by 1 base and J by 10 bases, and 10 bases separated the two germline ends. This CDR3 spans 13 amino acids. Germline lookup yields CDR1 SGHTA and CDR2 FQGNSA.

This clonotype was detected ten times or more. The chain employs TRBV14 and TRBJ1-1, with D possibly being TRBD1 (6 bases). The CDR3 has 17 amino acids. The germline V and J ends were trimmed by 1 base and 5 bases, with 20 bases remaining between them. The germline V gene encodes CDR1 SGHDN and CDR2 FVKESK. The CDR3 DNA sequence: TGTGCCAGCAGCCAAGGGCCTCACTACGGGGGCTTTACTGAAGCTTTCTTT. Its translation: CASSQGPHYGGFTEAFF.